Presented here are 8 T cell receptor beta chains from one specimen sequenced in a study of T cells after yellow fever vaccination. TCRdb used MiXCR to reprocess the 5' RACE reads, holding one entry per CDR3 protein. The table has tens of thousands of distinct CDR3 sequences, about 6.6% seen once; the top ten hold around 44%. The sequenced sample was CD8+ T cells sorted from PBMCs, obtained on the day of the first yellow fever vaccination. The receptors derive from a man younger than 35 who received the YFV17D yellow fever vaccine.

This clonotype was recorded a few times. The chain uses TRBV18 and TRBJ2-7; TRBD2 aligns across 7 bases. The CDR3 extends over 16 amino acids. Trimming took 1 base from V and 2 from J; bases not matched to a gene: 8. Germline CDR1 and CDR2: KGHSH and LQKENI. The CDR3 coding sequence is TGTGCCAGCTCACCACAGGAAGCTAGCGGCACCTACGAGCAGTACTTC. Translated: CASSPQEASGTYEQYF.

The V call is TRBV20-1, the J call TRBJ1-1, with 7 bases fitting TRBD1. The germline V gene has CDR1 DFQATT and CDR2 SNEGSKA (reference sequence). There are 15 residues in the CDR3. Trimming removed 5 bases from V and 0 bases from J; junction bases left unmatched: 9. CDR3 loop: CSALQGVWMNTEAFF. CDR3 sequence (DNA): TGCAGTGCTCTCCAGGGGGTTTGGATGAACACTGAAGCTTTCTTT.

Turning to this clonotype: A read error may produce the germline difference seen at one junction end. The genes are TRBV6-2 or TRBV6-3 and TRBJ2-5, with 7 bases aligning to TRBD2. From germline, CDR1 is MNHEY and CDR2 SVGEGT. This CDR3 has 15 residues. The CDR3 loop is CASTPGMGLWESQYF. In DNA, the CDR3 is TGTGCCAGCACTCCGGGAATGGGACTATGGGAGAGCCAGTACTTC.

This clonotype was counted ten times or more. The J gene is TRBJ1-1, the V gene TRBV5-5, with TRBD1 matching 8 bases. Germline lookup yields CDR1 SGHKS and CDR2 YYEKEE (reference sequence). The CDR3 is 14 amino acids. V gave up 6 bases and J gave up 6 bases; unmatched junction bases: 10. CDR3 sequence (DNA): TGTGCCAGCACCTTCTTCGGGGGACAGGCTGAAGCTTTCTTT. This gives the protein CASTFFGGQAEAFF.

This clonotype was picked up a small number of times. This chain joins TRBV13 and TRBJ2-2; 9 bases line up with TRBD1. Germline trimming cut 5 bases from V and 6 bases from J; bases unmatched to any gene: 7. CDR3 length equals 15 residues. CDR1 is PRHDT, CDR2 FYEKMQ, per germline (reference sequence). The CDR3 nucleotides are TGTGCCAGCAGCATGGGACAGGGAGTCCCCGGGGAGCTGTTTTTT. It is translated as CASSMGQGVPGELFF.

To note about this clonotype: A much larger clone sits a single nucleotide away, making a read error possible. The rearrangement joins TRBV4-1 to TRBJ1-2; D possibly corresponds to TRBD1 (5 bases). The CDR3 runs 14 residues. The germline V and J ends were trimmed by 0 bases and 9 bases, with 14 bases remaining between them. Germline V gives CDR1 MGHRA, CDR2 YSYEKL. The CDR3 region has the DNA TGCGCCAGCAGCCAAGACTGGCAGGGAAATAGCTACACCTTC. Translated: CASSQDWQGNSYTF.

This clonotype was counted many times. This rearrangement joins TRBV28 to TRBJ2-2; perhaps TRBD1 as D (6 bases). This CDR3 has 13 amino acids. CDR1 MDHEN and CDR2 SYDVKM come from the germline V gene. Trimming removed 3 bases at V and 6 bases at J, with 8 bases between. The CDR3 nucleotides read TGTGCCAGCAGTTTTAAGGGGGCCGGGGAGCTGTTTTTT. Protein: CASSFKGAGELFF.

Worth noting for this clonotype: This may stem from a read error, because a much larger clone lies one nucleotide away. The chain combines TRBV7-9 with TRBJ2-2, with D hard to call. The CDR3 totals 16 residues. Germline lookup yields CDR1 SEHNR and CDR2 FQNEAQ (reference sequence). DNA for the CDR3: TGTGGCAGCAGCTCGATAGTTTTATTGAACACCGGGGAGCTGTTTTTT. It codes for CGSSSIVLLNTGELFF.